The clone carrying this T cell receptor (beta chain) appeared many times. Its specificity is not known. The data derive from a study of T cells in Graves' hyperthyroidism and ophthalmopathy. The overall study: Peripheral blood was taken when the disease was first diagnosed, before any treatment began.

The TCR beta CDR3 regions underwent amplification using RNA transcripts as the source. Researchers ran a first-round RT-PCR on the TCR CDR3 using the HTBI primer set. A single record per CDR3 protein comes from TCRdb applying MiXCR to the multiplex PCR reads. This table holds hundreds of thousands of distinct CDR3 sequences, roughly a quarter found once. Notes on the study in general: Researchers report that a 13 V-J model separated ophthalmopathy from stable hyperthyroidism.

The germline V gene has CDR1 SNHLY and CDR2 FYNNEI. Germline trimming cut 5 bases from V and 4 bases from J; bases unmatched to any gene: 10. The length of the CDR3 is 15 residues. A Clinical Activity Score of at least 3, a NOSPECS grade of at least 4 and a duration under 3 months were recorded in the ophthalmopathy patients. Input material: blood. This TCR was recovered from a woman aged 25 to 45 with Graves' ophthalmopathy. This chain connects TRBV2 to TRBJ2-5; 7 nucleotides align to TRBD1. CDR3 coding DNA: TGTGCCAGCAGTCCCCCGACAGGGAGAGGAGAGACCCAGTACTTC. This encodes CASSPPTGRGETQYF.